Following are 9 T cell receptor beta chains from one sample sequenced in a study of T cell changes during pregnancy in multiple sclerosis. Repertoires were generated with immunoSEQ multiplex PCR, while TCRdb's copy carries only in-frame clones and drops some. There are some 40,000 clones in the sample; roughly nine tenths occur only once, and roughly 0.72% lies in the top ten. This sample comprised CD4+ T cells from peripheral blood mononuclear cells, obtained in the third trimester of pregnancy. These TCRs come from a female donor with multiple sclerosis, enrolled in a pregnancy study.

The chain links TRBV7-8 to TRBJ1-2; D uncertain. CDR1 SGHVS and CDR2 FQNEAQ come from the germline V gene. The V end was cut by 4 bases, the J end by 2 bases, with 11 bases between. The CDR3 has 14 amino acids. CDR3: CASSSRETNYGYTF. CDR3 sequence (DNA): TGTGCCAGCAGCTCGCGGGAGACCAACTATGGCTACACCTTC.

CDR3 loop: CASSFREASGRDTQYF. The CDR3 DNA is TGTGCCAGCAGCTTTCGGGAGGCTAGCGGGAGGGATACGCAGTATTTT. The chain is built from TRBV7-8 and TRBJ2-3, with 11 bases fitting TRBD2. The trim removed 3 bases at V and 6 bases at J, leaving 8 bases unmatched. This CDR3 is built from 16 residues. Germline V gives CDR1 SGHVS, CDR2 FQNEAQ.

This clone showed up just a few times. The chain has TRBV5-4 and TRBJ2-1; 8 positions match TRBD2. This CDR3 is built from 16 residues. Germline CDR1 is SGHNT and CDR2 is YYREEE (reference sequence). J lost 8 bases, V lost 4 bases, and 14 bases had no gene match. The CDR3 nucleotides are TGTGCCAGCAGCCCAACCTTAGGTGGGACTAGAGATGAGCAGTTCTTC. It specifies CASSPTLGGTRDEQFF.

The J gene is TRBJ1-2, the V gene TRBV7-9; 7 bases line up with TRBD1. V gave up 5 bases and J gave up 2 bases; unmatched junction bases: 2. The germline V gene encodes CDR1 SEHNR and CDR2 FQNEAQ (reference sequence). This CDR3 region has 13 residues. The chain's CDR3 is CASSQQGNYGYTF. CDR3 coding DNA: TGTGCCAGCAGCCAACAGGGGAACTATGGCTACACCTTC.

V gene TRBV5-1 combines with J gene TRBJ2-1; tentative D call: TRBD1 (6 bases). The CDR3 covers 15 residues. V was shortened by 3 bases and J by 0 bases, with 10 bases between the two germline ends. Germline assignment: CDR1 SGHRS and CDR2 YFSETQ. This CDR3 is CASSYTDSSYNEQFF. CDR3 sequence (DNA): TGCGCCAGCAGCTACACGGACAGCTCCTACAATGAGCAGTTCTTC.

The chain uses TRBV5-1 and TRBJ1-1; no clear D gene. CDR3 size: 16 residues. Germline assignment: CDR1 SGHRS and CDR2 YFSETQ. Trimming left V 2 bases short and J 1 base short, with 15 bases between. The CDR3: CASSLNMGRENTEAFF. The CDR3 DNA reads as TGCGCCAGCAGCTTAAACATGGGCCGGGAGAACACTGAAGCTTTCTTT.

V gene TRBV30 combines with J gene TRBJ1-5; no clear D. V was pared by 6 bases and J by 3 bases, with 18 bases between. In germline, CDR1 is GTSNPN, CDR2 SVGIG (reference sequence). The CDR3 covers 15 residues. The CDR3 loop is CACSNWGVPNQPQHF. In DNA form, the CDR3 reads TGTGCCTGTTCCAACTGGGGAGTACCCAATCAGCCCCAGCATTTT.

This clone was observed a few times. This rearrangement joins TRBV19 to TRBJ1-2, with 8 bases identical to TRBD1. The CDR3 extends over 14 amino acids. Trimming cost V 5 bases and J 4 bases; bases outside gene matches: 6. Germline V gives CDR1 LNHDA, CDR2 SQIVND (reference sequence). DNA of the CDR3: TGTGCCAGTAGTCTCCCAGACAGGGGCTATGGCTACACCTTC. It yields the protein CASSLPDRGYGYTF.

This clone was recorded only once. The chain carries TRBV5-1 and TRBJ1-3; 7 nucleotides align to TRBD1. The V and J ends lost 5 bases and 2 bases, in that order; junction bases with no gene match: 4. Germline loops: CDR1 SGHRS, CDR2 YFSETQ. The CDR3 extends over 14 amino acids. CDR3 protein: CASSSQGTGNTIYF. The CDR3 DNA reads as TGCGCCAGCAGTTCACAGGGGACTGGAAACACCATATATTTT.